Listed below are T cell receptor beta chains from one sample, sequenced in a study of cytomegalovirus exposure and HLA in healthy donors. Using immunoSEQ multiplex PCR, the repertoire was profiled, and TCRdb retains in-frame clones only, with some absent. In the table there are some 150,000 clones, roughly 82% of which are singletons. The material sequenced was PBMCs. Receptor source: a woman aged 50 to 65 in good health and CMV-seropositive. Each CDR3 is given with its conserved first and last residue. The order of the fields is CDR3 protein, CDR3 DNA, clone size, J gene, V gene, CDR3 length, D gene. A D gene is named only where the DNA matches it firmly. Size values are once, few and many counts, or a class for expanded clones, and some rows have none.

CASGENEKLFF | TGTGCCAGCGGAGAGAATGAAAAACTGTTTTTT | NA | TRBJ1-4 | TRBV6-5 | 11 | NA
CATQEGARVLNTEAFF | TGTGCCACTCAAGAGGGGGCTAGGGTACTGAACACTGAAGCTTTCTTT | few | TRBJ1-1 | TRBV7-9 | 16 | TRBD1
CASSPRTVGPPDTQYF | TGTGCCAGCAGCCCTCGGACAGTGGGACCCCCAGATACGCAGTATTTT | NA | TRBJ2-3 | TRBV6-6 | 16 | NA
CASSYLGRQGTEAFF | TGTGCCAGCAGTTACCTGGGTCGACAGGGGACTGAAGCTTTCTTT | NA | TRBJ1-1 | TRBV6-6 | 15 | TRBD1
CASSLQGATVSEQYF | TGTGCCAGCAGCTTACAGGGGGCCACCGTCTCCGAGCAGTACTTC | few | TRBJ2-7 | TRBV7-9 | 15 | TRBD1
CASSRAQGAWSPLHF | TGTGCCAGCAGCCGGGCTCAGGGGGCATGGTCACCCCTCCACTTT | NA | TRBJ1-6 | TRBV14 | 15 | TRBD1
CASSSGGSLVPSGGTSEEQYF | TGTGCCAGCAGCTCCGGTGGGTCACTCGTCCCTAGCGGGGGAACCTCGGAAGAGCAGTACTTC | NA | TRBJ2-7 | TRBV7-8 | 21 | TRBD2
CASSPPRASGANVLTF | TGCGCCAGCAGCCCCCCCAGGGCCTCTGGGGCCAACGTCCTGACTTTC | NA | TRBJ2-6 | TRBV5-1 | 16 | NA
CASSESSGPYNEQFF | TGTGCCAGCAGTGAGTCGAGCGGCCCCTACAATGAGCAGTTCTTC | NA | TRBJ2-1 | TRBV25-1 | 15 | NA
CASSYHGSRTGDGYTF | TGTGCCAGCAGTTATCATGGGTCCCGGACAGGGGATGGCTACACCTTC | NA | TRBJ1-2 | TRBV6-5 | 16 | TRBD1
CASSRQSDTEAFF | TGTGCCAGCAGCAGACAGTCAGACACTGAAGCTTTCTTT | NA | TRBJ1-1 | TRBV11-3 | 13 | NA
CAWSVRDNTEAFF | TGTGCCTGGAGTGTCAGGGATAACACTGAAGCTTTCTTT | once | TRBJ1-1 | TRBV30 | 13 | NA
CAISNTGTGSNEQFF | TGTGCCATCAGTAATACCGGGACAGGGAGCAATGAGCAGTTCTTC | NA | TRBJ2-1 | TRBV10-3 | 15 | TRBD1
CASSVGGAYEQYF | TGTGCCAGCAGTGTAGGGGGCGCCTACGAGCAGTACTTC | NA | TRBJ2-7 | TRBV2 | 13 | TRBD1
CASSASRGGELFF | TGTGCCAGTAGTGCCTCCCGGGGCGGGGAGCTGTTTTTT | NA | TRBJ2-2 | TRBV19 | 13 | NA
CAWNHVDRHYGYTF | TGTGCCTGGAATCACGTCGACAGGCACTATGGCTACACCTTC | NA | TRBJ1-2 | TRBV30 | 14 | NA
CASSLALGQANGELFF | TGCGCCAGCAGCTTGGCCCTTGGGCAGGCTAACGGGGAGCTGTTTTTT | NA | TRBJ2-2 | TRBV5-1 | 16 | NA
CASSSIGQEIMNTEAFF | TGTGCCAGCAGCTCCATCGGACAGGAGATCATGAACACTGAAGCTTTCTTT | NA | TRBJ1-1 | TRBV11-2 | 17 | TRBD1
CASSVANYPNTGELFF | TGTGCCAGCAGCGTAGCTAACTATCCGAACACCGGGGAGCTGTTTTTT | NA | TRBJ2-2 | TRBV9 | 16 | NA
CASSFWTGSGGELFF | TGTGCCAGCAGCTTCTGGACAGGGAGTGGCGGGGAGCTGTTTTTT | NA | TRBJ2-2 | TRBV7-9 | 15 | TRBD1
CASSRASEAEGAPQHF | TGTGCCAGTAGTCGGGCCTCCGAGGCCGAGGGTGCGCCCCAGCATTTT | few | TRBJ1-5 | TRBV19 | 16 | NA
CASSSGVRNEQFF | TGTGCCAGCAGCTCGGGGGTACGGAATGAGCAGTTCTTC | NA | TRBJ2-1 | TRBV7-7 | 13 | NA
CAWSLRQGLQPQHF | TGTGCCTGGAGCCTGCGACAGGGCCTGCAGCCCCAGCATTTT | NA | TRBJ1-5 | TRBV30 | 14 | TRBD1
CASRDGQGAAEAFF | TGTGCCAGTAGGGACGGGCAGGGGGCTGCTGAAGCTTTCTTT | NA | TRBJ1-1 | TRBV19 | 14 | TRBD1